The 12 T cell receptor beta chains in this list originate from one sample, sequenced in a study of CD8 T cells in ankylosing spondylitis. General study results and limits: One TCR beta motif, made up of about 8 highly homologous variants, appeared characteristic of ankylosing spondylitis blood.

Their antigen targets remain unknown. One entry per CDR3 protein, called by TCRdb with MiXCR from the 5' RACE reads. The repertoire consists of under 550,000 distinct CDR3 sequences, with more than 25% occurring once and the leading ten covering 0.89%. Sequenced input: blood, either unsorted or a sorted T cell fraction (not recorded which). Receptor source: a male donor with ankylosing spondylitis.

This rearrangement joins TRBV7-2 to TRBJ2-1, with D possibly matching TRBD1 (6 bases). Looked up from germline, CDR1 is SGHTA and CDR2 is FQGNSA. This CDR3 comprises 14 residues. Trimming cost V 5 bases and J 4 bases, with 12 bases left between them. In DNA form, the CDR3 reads TGTGCCAGCAGCATCGGGACACCATACAATGAGCAGTTCTTC. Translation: CASSIGTPYNEQFF.

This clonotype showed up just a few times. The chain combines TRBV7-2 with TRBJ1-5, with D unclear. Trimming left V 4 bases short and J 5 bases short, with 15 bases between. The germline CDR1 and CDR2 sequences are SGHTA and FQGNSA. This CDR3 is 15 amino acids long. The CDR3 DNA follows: TGTGCCAGCAGCTCCCGAGGTGGCGGCGATCAGCCCCAGCATTTT. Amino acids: CASSSRGGGDQPQHF.

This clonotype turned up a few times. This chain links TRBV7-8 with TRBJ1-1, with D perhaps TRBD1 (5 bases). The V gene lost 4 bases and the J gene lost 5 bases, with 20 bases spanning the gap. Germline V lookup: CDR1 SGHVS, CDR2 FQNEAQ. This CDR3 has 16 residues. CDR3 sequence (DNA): TGTGCCAGCAGCTCACTAGTGACTACTAAGGGGACTGAAGCTTTCTTT. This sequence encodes CASSSLVTTKGTEAFF.

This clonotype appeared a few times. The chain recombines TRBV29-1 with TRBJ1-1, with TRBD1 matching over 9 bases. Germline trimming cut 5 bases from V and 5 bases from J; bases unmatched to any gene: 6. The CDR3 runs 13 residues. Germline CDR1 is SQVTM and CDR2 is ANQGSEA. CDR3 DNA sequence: TGCAGCGTTACAGGGGGCGCGGGAACTGAAGCTTTCTTT. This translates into CSVTGGAGTEAFF.

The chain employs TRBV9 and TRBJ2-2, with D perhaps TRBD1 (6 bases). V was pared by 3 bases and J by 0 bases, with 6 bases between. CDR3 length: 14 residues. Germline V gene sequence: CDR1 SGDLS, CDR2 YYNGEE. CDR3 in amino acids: CASSDRANTGELFF. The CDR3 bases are TGTGCCAGCAGCGACAGGGCGAACACCGGGGAGCTGTTTTTT.

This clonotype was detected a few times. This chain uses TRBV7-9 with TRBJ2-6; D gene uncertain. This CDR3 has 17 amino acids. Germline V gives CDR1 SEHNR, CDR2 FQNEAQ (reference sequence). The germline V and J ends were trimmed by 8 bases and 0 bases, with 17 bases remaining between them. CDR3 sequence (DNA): TGTGCCAGCTCTACGACATACTTCCCCTCTGGGGCCAACGTCCTGACTTTC. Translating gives CASSTTYFPSGANVLTF. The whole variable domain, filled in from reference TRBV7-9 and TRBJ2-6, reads DTGVSQNPRHKITKRGQNVTFRCDPISEHNRLYWYRQTLGQGPEFLTYFQNEAQLEKSRLLSDRFSAERPKGSFSTLEIQRTEQGDSAMYLCASSTTYFPSGANVLTFGAGSRLTVL.

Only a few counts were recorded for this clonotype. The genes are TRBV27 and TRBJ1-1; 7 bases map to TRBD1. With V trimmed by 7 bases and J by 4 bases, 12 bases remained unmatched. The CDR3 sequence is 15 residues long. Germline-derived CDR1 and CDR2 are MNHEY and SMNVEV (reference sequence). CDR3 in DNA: TGTGCCAGCACCTCAGGGGGTACGGAAATCACTGAAGCTTTCTTT. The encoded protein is CASTSGGTEITEAFF.

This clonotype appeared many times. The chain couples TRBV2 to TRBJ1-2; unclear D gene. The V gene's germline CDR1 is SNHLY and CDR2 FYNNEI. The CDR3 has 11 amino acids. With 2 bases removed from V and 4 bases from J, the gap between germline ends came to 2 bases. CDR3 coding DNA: TGTGCCAGCAGTGAACTCTATGGCTACACCTTC. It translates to CASSELYGYTF.

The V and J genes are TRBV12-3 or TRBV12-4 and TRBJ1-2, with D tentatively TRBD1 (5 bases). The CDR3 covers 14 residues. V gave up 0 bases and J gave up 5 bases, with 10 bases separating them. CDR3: CASSLAGVEYGYTF. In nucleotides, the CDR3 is TGTGCCAGCAGTTTAGCAGGGGTTGAGTATGGCTACACCTTC.

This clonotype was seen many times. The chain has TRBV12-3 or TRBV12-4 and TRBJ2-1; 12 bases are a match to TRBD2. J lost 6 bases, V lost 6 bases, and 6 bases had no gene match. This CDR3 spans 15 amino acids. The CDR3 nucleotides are TGTGCCAGCAGCAAACTAGCGGGAGGATTCAATGAGCAGTTCTTC. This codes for CASSKLAGGFNEQFF.

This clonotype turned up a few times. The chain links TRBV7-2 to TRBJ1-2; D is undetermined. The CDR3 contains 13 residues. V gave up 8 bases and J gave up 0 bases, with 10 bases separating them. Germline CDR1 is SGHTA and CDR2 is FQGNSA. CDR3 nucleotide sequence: TGTGCCAGCTCGGCAGGAGCTAACTATGGCTACACCTTC. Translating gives CASSAGANYGYTF.

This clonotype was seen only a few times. The CDR3 spells CAISEWGAGDDIQYF. The CDR3 DNA reads as TGTGCCATCAGTGAGTGGGGGGCAGGGGACGACATTCAGTACTTC. The V and J genes are TRBV10-3 and TRBJ2-4; D might be TRBD1 or TRBD2, each matching 6 bases. V was shortened by 1 base and J by 8 bases, with 15 bases between the two germline ends. The CDR3 covers 15 residues. Germline lookup yields CDR1 ENHRY and CDR2 SYGVKD.